This T cell receptor beta chain derives from a study of blood T cell repertoires in COVID-19. Assay: immunoSEQ multiplex PCR; the TCRdb copy retains only in-frame clones and omits some. The sample holds 120,000 or so clones, 79% seen once. The CDR3 is 15 amino acids. Germline V gene data show CDR1 as MNHEY and CDR2 as SVGEGT. Germline trimming cut 6 bases from V and 8 bases from J; bases unmatched to any gene: 9. The chain combines TRBV6-2 or TRBV6-3 with TRBJ2-3, with 12 positions matching TRBD2. Specimen: peripheral blood. The source of this sequence is a man aged 40-50 years with active or convalescent COVID-19. The CDR3 loop reads CASSPGLAGIGTQYF. The DNA of the CDR3 is TGTGCCAGCAGCCCTGGACTAGCGGGGATAGGTACGCAGTATTTT.